Each of the 16 T cell receptor beta chains below was sequenced from the same sample in a study of blood T cell repertoires in COVID-19. Generated by immunoSEQ multiplex PCR, the TCRdb table keeps only in-frame clones and is missing some. The sample contains approximately 180,000 clones, roughly 89% of which appear only once. Input material: peripheral blood. These receptors were taken from a woman between 70 and 85 years old with COVID-19, enrolled during active disease.

The rearrangement links TRBV7-3 to TRBJ1-6, with 12 bases matching TRBD1. Germline V gene lookup returns CDR1 SGHTA and CDR2 FQGTGA. V lost 4 bases to trimming and J lost 9 bases; unmatched junction nucleotides: 1. The CDR3 is made up of 14 amino acids. CDR3 nucleotides: TGTGCCAGCAGCTGGGGACAGGGGGCTTCACCCCTCCACTTT. Its protein is CASSWGQGASPLHF.

The V call is TRBV9, the J call TRBJ2-3, with 8 bases aligning to TRBD1. The V gene end was trimmed by 0 bases and the J gene end by 2 bases; junction bases not matched to a gene: 2. The CDR3 runs 15 residues. Per the germline V gene, CDR1 is SGDLS and CDR2 is YYNGEE. The CDR3 region is CASSVEGQATDTQYF. The CDR3, as DNA: TGTGCCAGCAGCGTAGAGGGACAGGCCACAGATACGCAGTATTTT.

This chain uses TRBV11-3 with TRBJ2-7, with a tentative D call TRBD2 (5 bases). The CDR3 runs to 14 residues. CDR1 and CDR2 (germline): SGHNT, YENEEA. Trimming shortened V by 3 bases and J by 0 bases, and 9 bases separated the two germline ends. Here the CDR3 reads CASSFQDFSYEQYF. The CDR3 DNA follows: TGTGCCAGCAGCTTCCAGGACTTCTCCTACGAGCAGTACTTC.

The chain employs TRBV19 and TRBJ2-3; D is possibly TRBD1 (6 bases). V shed 5 bases and J shed 2 bases, with 11 bases lying between them. Germline V gene sequence: CDR1 LNHDA, CDR2 SQIVND (reference sequence). The CDR3 runs 14 residues. The chain's CDR3 is CASSVTGTTDTQYF. CDR3 nucleotide sequence: TGTGCCAGTAGTGTTACAGGGACCACAGATACGCAGTATTTT.

The rearrangement links TRBV7-2 to TRBJ2-3; D may be TRBD1 (6 bases). The CDR3 is 16 amino acids. Per the germline V gene, CDR1 is SGHTA and CDR2 is FQGNSA. V was cut by 5 bases and J by 3 bases, with 18 bases left in between. CDR3: CASSLRARGRTDTQYF. CDR3 sequence (DNA): TGTGCCAGCAGCCTACGGGCTAGGGGGAGAACAGATACGCAGTATTTT.

As for this clone: The same CDR3 also results from other DNA sequences found in this sample. The chain links TRBV6-5 to TRBJ2-7; 9 nucleotides align to TRBD1. CDR1 MNHEY and CDR2 SVGAGI come from the germline V gene. V was clipped by 0 bases and J by 4 bases; unmatched bases: 1. This CDR3 contains 14 residues. The chain's CDR3 is CASSYSDRGYEQYF. CDR3 nucleotides: TGTGCCAGCAGTTACTCCGACAGGGGGTACGAGCAGTACTTC.

The chain recombines TRBV24-1 with TRBJ2-3, with 7 bases aligning to TRBD2. Trimming took 9 bases from V and 4 from J; bases not matched to a gene: 12. The CDR3 has 15 residues. Per the germline V gene, CDR1 is KGHDR and CDR2 is SFDVKD. The CDR3 here is CATVGGGTGPDTQYF. CDR3 in DNA: TGTGCCACCGTCGGGGGAGGGACTGGGCCAGATACGCAGTATTTT.

The DNA of the CDR3 is TGCGCCAGCAGCTTGGGGGCAGGGGGCCACGAAAAACTGTTTTTT. Protein sequence: CASSLGAGGHEKLFF. This chain connects TRBV5-1 to TRBJ1-4; TRBD1 agrees at 8 bases. Trimming removed 0 bases from V and 8 bases from J; junction bases left unmatched: 6. The CDR3 has 15 amino acids. The germline V gene has CDR1 SGHRS and CDR2 YFSETQ.

This chain links TRBV20-1 with TRBJ2-7, with D perhaps TRBD2 (5 bases). V dropped 6 bases and J dropped 0 bases, with 12 bases sitting between them. CDR3 length: 13 amino acids. Looked up from germline, CDR1 is DFQATT and CDR2 is SNEGSKA (reference sequence). The CDR3 DNA follows: TGCAGTGCGAGTGGAGGCCTCTCCTACGAGCAGTACTTC. This sequence encodes CSASGGLSYEQYF.

This chain uses TRBV4-2 with TRBJ1-5; no clear D gene. The CDR3 length is 16 residues. CDR1 is LGHNA, CDR2 YNFKEQ, per germline. V dropped 4 bases and J dropped 6 bases, with 19 bases sitting between them. CDR3 protein: CASSPTTFPLSQPQHF. CDR3 DNA sequence: TGTGCCAGCAGCCCAACGACATTTCCCCTCAGTCAGCCCCAGCATTTT.

J is TRBJ2-7 and V is TRBV5-1; 10 bases map to TRBD2. This CDR3 comprises 17 residues. Trimming took 1 base from V and 2 from J; bases not matched to a gene: 9. Looked up from germline, CDR1 is SGHRS and CDR2 is YFSETQ. The CDR3 loop reads CASSLQPSGSGPYEQYF. The CDR3 DNA sequence: TGCGCCAGCAGCTTGCAGCCTAGCGGGAGTGGACCCTACGAGCAGTACTTC.

The chain links TRBV5-5 to TRBJ1-4, with 8 bases lining up with TRBD1. The CDR3 extends over 16 amino acids. Losses at the gene ends were 4 bases for V and 4 bases for J; bases not matched to a gene: 9. Germline CDR1 SGHKS, CDR2 YYEKEE (reference sequence). Here the CDR3 DNA reads TGTGCCAGCAGCCAGACAGGGGCAGGGTTTAATGAAAAACTGTTTTTT. Amino acid sequence: CASSQTGAGFNEKLFF. The full variable domain, with the rest looked up from reference TRBV5-5 and TRBJ1-4, is DAGVTQSPTHLIKTRGQQVTLRCSPISGHKSVSWYQQVLGQGPQFIFQYYEKEERGRGNFPDRFSARQFPNYSSELNVNALLLGDSALYLCASSQTGAGFNEKLFFGSGTQLSVL.

CDR3 coding DNA: TGTGCCAGCAGCTTAGGTGGTAGCTATGGCTACACCTTC. Protein sequence: CASSLGGSYGYTF. This rearrangement joins TRBV11-2 to TRBJ1-2, with D uncertain. The CDR3 is made up of 13 amino acids. Per germline, CDR1 SGHAT and CDR2 FQNNGV. Trimming cost V 1 base and J 4 bases, with 7 bases left between them.

This rearrangement joins TRBV11-3 to TRBJ2-7; TRBD1 matches 9 bases. The CDR3 extends over 16 amino acids. Germline CDR1 is SGHNT and CDR2 is YENEEA. The trim removed 4 bases at V and 5 bases at J, leaving 12 bases unmatched. This CDR3 is CASSSSAGTGNNEQYF. CDR3 DNA: TGTGCCAGCAGCTCATCCGCCGGGACAGGGAACAACGAGCAGTACTTC.

V is TRBV15 and J is TRBJ1-4; D perhaps matches TRBD1 (6 bases). CDR1 is LNHNV, CDR2 YYDKDF, per germline (reference sequence). V lost 0 bases and J lost 8, with 19 bases in between. The CDR3 sequence is 17 residues long. The CDR3 DNA is TGTGCCACCAGCAGAGATTGGGGGCCGCCAGATAGAGAAAAACTGTTTTTT. Translated, it gives CATSRDWGPPDREKLFF.

This clone was seen once. CDR3 protein: CASSLDGQGEADTQYF. Here the CDR3 DNA reads TGCGCCAGCAGCTTGGATGGACAGGGAGAGGCAGATACGCAGTATTTT. The rearrangement uses TRBV5-1 and TRBJ2-3; 8 nucleotides match TRBD1. The CDR3 covers 16 residues. Germline V gene data show CDR1 as SGHRS and CDR2 as YFSETQ. With 0 bases clipped from V and 4 bases from J, the junction kept 7 bases outside the gene matches. Looking up the rest from reference TRBV5-1 and TRBJ2-3 gives the full variable domain: KAGVTQTPRYLIKTRGQQVTLSCSPISGHRSVSWYQQTPGQGLQFLFEYFSETQRNKGNFPGRFSGRQFSNSRSEMNVSTLELGDSALYLCASSLDGQGEADTQYFGPGTRLTVL.